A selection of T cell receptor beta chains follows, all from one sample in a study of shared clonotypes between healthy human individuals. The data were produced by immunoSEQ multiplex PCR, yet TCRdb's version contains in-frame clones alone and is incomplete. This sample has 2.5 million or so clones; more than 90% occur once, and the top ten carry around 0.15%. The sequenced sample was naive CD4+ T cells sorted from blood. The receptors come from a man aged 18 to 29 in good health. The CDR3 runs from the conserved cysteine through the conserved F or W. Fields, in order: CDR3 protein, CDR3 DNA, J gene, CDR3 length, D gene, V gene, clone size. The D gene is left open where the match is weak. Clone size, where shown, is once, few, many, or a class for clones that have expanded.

CASSLGVGDIQYF	TGTGCCAGCAGCTTAGGTGTAGGGGACATTCAGTACTTC	TRBJ2-4	13	.	TRBV11-2	.
CASSADHTGELFF	TGCGCCAGCAGCGCGGACCACACCGGGGAGCTGTTTTTT	TRBJ2-2	13	.	TRBV5-1	.
CAISLTGLNTEAFF	TGTGCCATCAGCCTCACAGGGTTGAACACTGAAGCTTTCTTT	TRBJ1-1	14	.	TRBV10-3	once
CASSPQGGSAQYF	TGTGCCAGCAGCCCCCAGGGGGGTTCAGCGCAGTACTTC	TRBJ2-7	13	.	TRBV14	.
CASSLAGQGGGYTF	TGTGCCAGCAGCTTAGCGGGACAGGGGGGTGGCTACACCTTC	TRBJ1-2	14	TRBD1	TRBV7-2	.
CASGTQRGSTEAFF	TGTGCCAGTGGCACACAAAGGGGAAGCACTGAAGCTTTCTTT	TRBJ1-1	14	.	TRBV19	.
CASRGETYEQYF	TGTGCCAGCAGGGGGGAAACCTACGAGCAGTACTTC	TRBJ2-7	12	.	TRBV11-2	.
CATSREGLAGTLPRFF	TGTGCCACCAGCAGAGAGGGACTAGCGGGAACCCTCCCGAGGTTCTTC	TRBJ2-1	16	TRBD2	TRBV15	.
CASSQGRAGYNEQFF	TGCGCCAGCAGCCAAGGGAGGGCTGGCTACAATGAGCAGTTCTTC	TRBJ2-1	15	.	TRBV4-3	.
CASSQLAGGPHEQYF	TGCGCCAGCAGCCAATTAGCGGGGGGGCCCCACGAGCAGTACTTC	TRBJ2-7	15	TRBD2	TRBV4-1	.
CASSFGGGLAGRLGELFF	TGTGCCAGCAGCTTTGGAGGAGGACTAGCGGGACGTTTGGGGGAGCTGTTTTTT	TRBJ2-2	18	TRBD2	TRBV5-4	once
CASSPATFDSNYGYTF	TGTGCCAGCTCACCTGCGACGTTCGATTCTAACTATGGCTACACCTTC	TRBJ1-2	16	.	TRBV18	.
CASSLGTGAGNQPQHF	TGTGCCAGCAGTTTAGGTACAGGGGCTGGCAATCAGCCCCAGCATTTT	TRBJ1-5	16	TRBD1	TRBV27	.
CASNRDYEQYF	TGTGCCAGCAACAGGGACTACGAGCAGTACTTC	TRBJ2-7	11	.	TRBV2	once